The entry that follows covers one TCR beta chain sequence. Its specificity is not known. Additional DNA sequences in this sample encode the identical CDR3. RNA was isolated and reverse transcribed to cDNA, the sequencing template. The data were produced by immunoSEQ multiplex PCR, yet TCRdb's version contains in-frame clones alone and is incomplete. The table lists about 200,000 clones, about three fifths of them singletons, with over 0.4% in the top ten. The sample comes from a study of CD8+ T cells in alopecia areata. Study overall: Tofacitinib lasted 6 to 18 months, then 6 months off drug. Overall study findings and caveats: Scalp lesions, especially in alopecia totalis/universalis, had higher clonality than normal scalp. Compared with mice, patients displayed less clear TCR sharing, possibly for HLA-related reasons.

V was clipped by 2 bases and J by 6 bases, with 11 bases between them. This CDR3 comprises 13 residues. Germline CDR1 SGHTA, CDR2 FQGTGA. Peripheral blood samples and lesional scalp punch biopsies were obtained from alopecia areata patients. The sample consisted of CD4+ T cells sorted from blood, taken at week 0. V gene TRBV7-3 combines with J gene TRBJ2-7; D ambiguous. The clonotype was recovered from a human donor with alopecia areata. This CDR3 is CASSLGLASEQYF. The CDR3 coding sequence is TGTGCCAGCAGCTTAGGGCTGGCGAGCGAGCAGTACTTC.